In this sample, the clone carrying this T cell receptor (beta chain) turned up a few times. The protocol was immunoSEQ multiplex PCR, while the TCRdb copy is restricted to in-frame clones and leaves out a portion. This table has about 110,000 clones, approximately 67% appearing once. These data originate in a study of blood T cell repertoires in COVID-19. CDR1 and CDR2 (germline): LGHDT, YNNKEL (reference sequence). The CDR3 has 14 residues. The ends were cut back, 3 bases at V and 5 bases at J, with 13 bases in the middle. This sequence was found in a woman aged 60 to 75 with acute or convalescent COVID-19. J is TRBJ2-5 and V is TRBV3-1 (or the pseudogene TRBV3-2); tentative D call: TRBD2 (5 bases). Input material: peripheral blood. The DNA for the CDR3 is TGTGCCAGCAGCCAGCAAGGGTCGGGGGAGACCCAGTACTTC. This encodes CASSQQGSGETQYF.